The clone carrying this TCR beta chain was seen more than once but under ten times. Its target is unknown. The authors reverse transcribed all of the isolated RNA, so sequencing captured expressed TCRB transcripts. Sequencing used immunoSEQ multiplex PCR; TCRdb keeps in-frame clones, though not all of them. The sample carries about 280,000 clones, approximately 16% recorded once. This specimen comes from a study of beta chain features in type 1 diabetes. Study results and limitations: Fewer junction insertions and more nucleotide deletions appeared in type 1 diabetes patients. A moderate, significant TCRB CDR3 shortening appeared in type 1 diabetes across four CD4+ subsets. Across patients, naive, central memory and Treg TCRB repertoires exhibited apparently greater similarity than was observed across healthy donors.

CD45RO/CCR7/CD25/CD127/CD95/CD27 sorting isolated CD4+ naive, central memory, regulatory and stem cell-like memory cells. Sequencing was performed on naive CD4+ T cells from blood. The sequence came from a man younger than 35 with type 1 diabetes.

CDR3 coding DNA: TGTGCCAGCAGCCGACGGGGGGCGAACACTGAAGCTTTCTTT. Its translation: CASSRRGANTEAFF. The rearrangement joins TRBV7-9 to TRBJ1-1; D possibly corresponds to TRBD1 (6 bases). Germline V gene lookup returns CDR1 SEHNR and CDR2 FQNEAQ (reference sequence). V was pared by 5 bases and J by 1 base, with 11 bases between. The CDR3 loop spans 14 amino acids.